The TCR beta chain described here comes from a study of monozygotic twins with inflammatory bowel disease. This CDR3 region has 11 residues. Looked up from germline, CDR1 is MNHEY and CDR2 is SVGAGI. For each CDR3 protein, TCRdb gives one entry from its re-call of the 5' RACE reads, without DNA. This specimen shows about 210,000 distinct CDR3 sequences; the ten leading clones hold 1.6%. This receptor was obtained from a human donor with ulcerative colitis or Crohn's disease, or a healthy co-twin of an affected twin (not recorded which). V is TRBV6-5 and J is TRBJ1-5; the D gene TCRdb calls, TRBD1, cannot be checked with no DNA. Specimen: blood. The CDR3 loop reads CASSDGGPQHF.